Below are 20 T cell receptor beta chains sequenced from a single sample in a study of OX40 agonist ivuxolimab in advanced cancers. Library construction relied on the immunoSEQ multiplex PCR assay. Not all clones reach the TCRdb copy of this immuneACCESS table, which keeps in-frame sequences only. Checked studies attribute under half of the gap to unresolved V genes and leave the rest unexplained. The sample table records 69,000 or so clones; about 85% of these occur just once. The ten top clones hold roughly 0.5% of the sample. This sample comprised CD4+ or CD8+ T cells sorted from blood, obtained in a trial of the OX40 agonist ivuxolimab. The receptors were sampled from an adult with an advanced solid tumor such as melanoma, head and neck, liver or kidney cancer.

V usage is TRBV7-9 and J usage is TRBJ1-2; no firm D call. The germline gives CDR1 SEHNR, CDR2 FQNEAQ (reference sequence). CDR3 size: 14 residues. The ends were cut back, 0 bases at V and 2 bases at J, with 7 bases in the middle. CDR3 residues: CASSLASENYGYTF. Here the CDR3 DNA reads TGTGCCAGCAGCTTAGCGTCTGAGAACTATGGCTACACCTTC.

V is TRBV29-1 and J is TRBJ2-3; D remains unclear. Trimming removed 5 bases from V and 0 bases from J, with 9 bases in between. Germline CDR1 reads SQVTM; CDR2 reads ANQGSEA. The CDR3 runs 13 residues. The CDR3 spells CSVLQRSTDTQYF. CDR3 DNA: TGCAGCGTTCTCCAGCGTAGCACAGATACGCAGTATTTT.

This clone was picked up one time. The chain employs TRBV5-6 and TRBJ1-1; a weak D match, TRBD1 (5 bases). The CDR3 is 17 amino acids. Germline loops: CDR1 SGHDT, CDR2 YYEEEE. V was cut by 3 bases and J by 2 bases, with 20 bases left in between. CDR3 DNA sequence: TGTGCCAGCAGCTCACCCGGGGCATGGGCGGGTAACACTGAAGCTTTCTTT. The encoded protein is CASSSPGAWAGNTEAFF.

This clone turned up a few times. J is TRBJ2-5 and V is TRBV5-1; D call uncertain. Between the trimmed V and J ends, which lost 3 bases and 1 base, there was a span of 10 bases. The CDR3 contains 14 residues. In germline, CDR1 is SGHRS, CDR2 YFSETQ. The chain's CDR3 is CASSSILGQETQYF. The CDR3 DNA reads as TGCGCCAGCAGCTCTATCTTGGGCCAAGAGACCCAGTACTTC.

This clone was seen just once. V gene TRBV29-1 combines with J gene TRBJ1-5; 9 nucleotides match TRBD1. The germline gives CDR1 SQVTM, CDR2 ANQGSEA. J lost 1 base, V lost 7 bases, and 5 bases had no gene match. This CDR3 contains 14 residues. The CDR3 DNA sequence: TGCAGCGCCGGGACAGGGAACAGCAATCAGCCCCAGCATTTT. It encodes CSAGTGNSNQPQHF.

This clone was seen just once. The chain uses TRBV5-1 and TRBJ2-7; D possibly uses TRBD1 or TRBD2 (5 bases each). V was shortened by 7 bases and J by 4 bases, with 18 bases between the two germline ends. CDR1 SGHRS and CDR2 YFSETQ come from the germline V gene. The CDR3 sequence is 14 residues long. The chain's CDR3 is CASRRSDGGYEQYF. The CDR3 coding sequence is TGCGCCAGCCGACGAAGTGATGGGGGTTACGAGCAGTACTTC.

The chain employs TRBV5-1 and TRBJ1-4; D remains ambiguous. CDR3 length: 14 amino acids. Between the trimmed V and J ends, which lost 0 bases and 0 bases, there was a span of 3 bases. The germline V gene encodes CDR1 SGHRS and CDR2 YFSETQ. CDR3 coding DNA: TGCGCCAGCAGCTTGGGCTCAACTAATGAAAAACTGTTTTTT. As protein: CASSLGSTNEKLFF.

The chain recombines TRBV15 with TRBJ2-5, with 8 bases lining up with TRBD1. The ends lost 1 base at V and 3 bases at J; junction bases unmatched: 7. The germline V gene has CDR1 LNHNV and CDR2 YYDKDF (reference sequence). The CDR3 has 16 residues. In DNA form, the CDR3 reads TGTGCCACCAGCAGAGGGAGTTCGACAGGGGAAGAGACCCAGTACTTC. It specifies CATSRGSSTGEETQYF.

Comment on this clone: The same CDR3 is also encoded by other DNA sequences in this sample. The chain uses TRBV10-3 and TRBJ1-2, with TRBD1 as a possible D gene (5 bases). Trimming pared 6 bases from V and 3 bases from J, leaving 17 bases between. This CDR3 is 15 amino acids long. CDR1 is ENHRY, CDR2 SYGVKD, per germline. The CDR3 spells CAISEGTGFDYGYTF. The CDR3 DNA reads TGTGCCATCAGCGAGGGAACAGGCTTCGACTATGGCTACACCTTC.

The rearrangement joins TRBV19 to TRBJ1-2, with D possibly matching TRBD1 (5 bases). The CDR3 runs to 15 residues. The germline V and J ends were trimmed by 2 bases and 3 bases, with 13 bases remaining between them. Germline CDR1 and CDR2: LNHDA and SQIVND (reference sequence). CDR3 residues: CASSIPGQRYYGYTF. CDR3 bases: TGTGCCAGTAGTATACCAGGACAACGATACTATGGCTACACCTTC.

J is TRBJ2-1 and V is TRBV7-9; D is possibly TRBD1 (5 bases). The germline V and J ends were trimmed by 2 bases and 7 bases, with 6 bases remaining between them. The length of the CDR3 is 12 residues. Per germline, CDR1 SEHNR and CDR2 FQNEAQ (reference sequence). CDR3 DNA sequence: TGTGCCAGCAGCTTAAAGGGGAATGAGCAGTTCTTC. Translation: CASSLKGNEQFF.

Only one count was recorded for this clone. The chain combines TRBV6-6 with TRBJ2-7, with 10 bases matching TRBD2. J was trimmed by 5 bases and V by 5 bases; bases with no gene match: 9. The CDR3 extends over 15 amino acids. Germline loops: CDR1 MNHNY, CDR2 SVGAGI (reference sequence). The CDR3 spells CASSRASGSLDEQYF. The CDR3 nucleotides read TGTGCCAGCAGTAGGGCTAGCGGGAGTCTCGACGAGCAGTACTTC.

This clone was detected only once. J is TRBJ1-2 and V is TRBV28; 7 positions agree with TRBD1. Germline lookup yields CDR1 MDHEN and CDR2 SYDVKM. This CDR3 region has 17 residues. The V segment lost 5 bases and the J segment 3 bases; nucleotides outside the gene matches: 15. The CDR3 spells CASSPTGLGSWHYGYTF. The CDR3 region has the DNA TGTGCCAGCAGTCCGACAGGGTTGGGATCTTGGCACTATGGCTACACCTTC.

CDR3 residues: CASSIGTSTGELFF. In DNA form, the CDR3 reads TGTGCCAGCAGCATCGGGACTTCCACCGGGGAGCTGTTTTTT. This rearrangement joins TRBV7-3 to TRBJ2-2; a possible D gene is TRBD2 (6 bases). The V gene lost 5 bases and the J gene lost 4 bases, with 11 bases spanning the gap. Per the germline V gene, CDR1 is SGHTA and CDR2 is FQGTGA. This CDR3 has 14 amino acids.

The genes are TRBV19 and TRBJ2-5, with D tentatively TRBD1 (6 bases). Germline assignment: CDR1 LNHDA and CDR2 SQIVND (reference sequence). Trimming took 5 bases from V and 5 from J, leaving 18 bases between them. The CDR3 runs to 15 residues. The CDR3 bases are TGTGCCAGTAGTGCCCAAGCAGGGGTGGGGGAGACCCAGTACTTC. As protein: CASSAQAGVGETQYF.

V and J are TRBV30 and TRBJ2-1; a possible D gene is TRBD2 (5 bases). The CDR3 contains 12 residues. Trimming took off 2 bases at V and 9 bases at J, with 11 bases between the two ends. Per the germline V gene, CDR1 is GTSNPN and CDR2 is SVGIG (reference sequence). The CDR3 reads CAWSPSLGEQFF. CDR3 coding DNA: TGTGCCTGGAGTCCTAGCTTAGGTGAGCAGTTCTTC. The entire variable domain, with the rest obtained from reference TRBV30 and TRBJ2-1, is as follows: SQTIHQWPATLVQPVGSPLSLECTVEGTSNPNLYWYRQAAGRGLQLLFYSVGIGQISSEVPQNLSASRPQDRQFILSSKKLLLSDSGFYLCAWSPSLGEQFFGPGTRLTVL.

The genes are TRBV7-2 and TRBJ1-2; possibly TRBD1 for D (6 bases). Trimming took off 5 bases at V and 6 bases at J, with 19 bases between the two ends. CDR3 length: 15 amino acids. Per germline, CDR1 SGHTA and CDR2 FQGNSA. CDR3 protein: CASSQTWTEGDGYTF. In nucleotides, the CDR3 is TGTGCCAGCAGCCAGACATGGACAGAAGGCGATGGCTACACCTTC.

The chain is built from TRBV28 and TRBJ1-2; 7 bases fit TRBD1. The germline V gene has CDR1 MDHEN and CDR2 SYDVKM. The CDR3 sequence is 14 residues long. The V and J ends lost 7 bases and 1 base, in that order; junction bases with no gene match: 6. CDR3 bases: TGTGCCAGCACTACAGGGGATTTTAACTATGGCTACACCTTC. This translates into CASTTGDFNYGYTF.

The chain has TRBV30 and TRBJ1-2; D is possibly TRBD1 (6 bases). V dropped 7 bases and J dropped 8 bases, with 14 bases sitting between them. Germline CDR1 and CDR2: GTSNPN and SVGIG (reference sequence). The CDR3 totals 11 residues. The CDR3, as DNA: TGTGCCTTAGACAGGCGTGGCGGCTACACCTTC. It yields the protein CALDRRGGYTF.

The rearrangement joins TRBV7-2 to TRBJ2-3; maybe TRBD1 (5 bases). CDR3 length: 17 amino acids. V was shortened by 5 bases and J by 3 bases, with 21 bases between the two germline ends. Per the germline V gene, CDR1 is SGHTA and CDR2 is FQGNSA. Written as DNA, the CDR3 is TGTGCCAGCAGCCCGATAAAGGTGGGGCGTGTGACAGATACGCAGTATTTT. It is translated as CASSPIKVGRVTDTQYF.